The next 27 T cell receptor beta chains were all read from a single sample in a study of regulatory T cells in long-lasting Graves disease. Libraries of TCR beta came from iRepertoire HTBI primers plus Arm-PCR of CDR3 regions. Each CDR3 protein is one row after TCRdb ran MiXCR on the multiplex PCR reads. The sample has hundreds of thousands of distinct CDR3 sequences, about a sixth seen once. Time point denoted: newly diagnosed GD, antithyroid drugs for less than 3 months. Making the TCR library involved RNA that had been extracted from PBMCs. These data are also associated with another study on T cells in Graves' hyperthyroidism and ophthalmopathy.

The specimen comprised peripheral blood mononuclear cells (PBMCs), sampled at new diagnosis, from a patient treated with antithyroid drugs. The origin of the receptors is a man aged 35 to 55 with Graves disease.

This clonotype was found a few times. This chain links TRBV6-5 with TRBJ2-2, with D tentatively TRBD1 or TRBD2 (7 bases each). The CDR3 spans 16 residues. Trimming removed 0 bases at V and 5 bases at J, with 13 bases between. Germline lookup yields CDR1 MNHEY and CDR2 SVGAGI. The DNA of the CDR3 is TGTGCCAGCAGTTACTCGGGAGGGGGCAGGACCGGGGAGCTGTTTTTT. Translated, it gives CASSYSGGGRTGELFF.

This clonotype was detected only a few times. The gene calls are TRBV6-5 and TRBJ1-3; 10 nucleotides match TRBD1. The CDR3 consists of 15 residues. Losses at the gene ends were 4 bases for V and 6 bases for J; bases not matched to a gene: 6. The germline gives CDR1 MNHEY, CDR2 SVGAGI. The chain's CDR3 is CASSWGQGLENTIYF. The CDR3 nucleotides are TGTGCCAGCAGTTGGGGACAGGGGTTGGAAAACACCATATATTTT.

This clonotype was observed many times. The chain joins TRBV19 to TRBJ1-2; 7 bases match TRBD1. This CDR3 has 15 residues. V lost 5 bases, J lost 3 bases, and 9 bases stayed unmatched. The germline CDR1 and CDR2 sequences are LNHDA and SQIVND (reference sequence). CDR3 region: CASSLLGGDDYGYTF. DNA for the CDR3: TGTGCCAGTAGTCTCCTAGGGGGCGACGACTATGGCTACACCTTC.

Ten or more counts support this clonotype. The J gene is TRBJ2-7, the V gene TRBV12-3 or TRBV12-4; TRBD2 matches at 13 bases. The V and J ends lost 7 bases and 4 bases, in that order; junction bases with no gene match: 28. There are 22 residues in the CDR3. CDR3 DNA: TGTGCCAGCACCTGGACAGGGTGGTTTGCGGGACTAGCGGGGACTGACGGTTACGAGCAGTACTTC. Translation: CASTWTGWFAGLAGTDGYEQYF.

The chain is built from TRBV4-3 and TRBJ2-1, with 9 bases fitting TRBD1. The germline V gene has CDR1 LGHNA and CDR2 YSLEER. V was pared by 2 bases and J by 2 bases, with 4 bases of the junction left unmatched. The CDR3 loop spans 16 amino acids. CDR3 coding DNA: TGCGCCAGCAGCCAATACAGGGGGCTCACCTACAATGAGCAGTTCTTC. This codes for CASSQYRGLTYNEQFF.

This clonotype was counted only a few times. This chain links TRBV28 with TRBJ2-6, with 10 positions matching TRBD1. V was pared by 7 bases and J by 3 bases, with 9 bases of the junction left unmatched. The CDR3 is 17 amino acids. Germline values: CDR1 MDHEN, CDR2 SYDVKM. The DNA of the CDR3 is TGTGCCAGCAACCCGGGACAGGGGAGGTTTGGGGCCAACGTCCTGACTTTC. Translation: CASNPGQGRFGANVLTF.

The chain recombines TRBV19 with TRBJ1-1, with TRBD1 as a possible D gene (5 bases). Per the germline V gene, CDR1 is LNHDA and CDR2 is SQIVND (reference sequence). The CDR3 has 15 amino acids. The V and J ends lost 3 bases and 1 base respectively, with 12 bases between them. CDR3 sequence: CASSISGARNTEAFF. The CDR3, as DNA: TGTGCCAGTAGTATTAGCGGGGCTAGGAACACTGAAGCTTTCTTT.

In its sample, this clonotype was seen a few times. This sequence joins TRBV9 and TRBJ2-7; 8 bases map to TRBD1. The V segment lost 0 bases and the J segment 3 bases; nucleotides outside the gene matches: 14. The germline V gene has CDR1 SGDLS and CDR2 YYNGEE. The CDR3 sequence is 18 residues long. CDR3 sequence (DNA): TGTGCCAGCAGCGTAGTAACCAGGGGGCGCGGGGTGGACTACGAGCAGTACTTC. Its protein is CASSVVTRGRGVDYEQYF.

This chain connects TRBV5-1 to TRBJ2-7, with D perhaps matching TRBD2 (5 bases). Trimming removed 9 bases at V and 3 bases at J, with 13 bases between. This CDR3 contains 12 residues. Germline V gene lookup returns CDR1 SGHRS and CDR2 YFSETQ. In DNA, the CDR3 is TGCGCCACCCGGCCGGGATACTACGAGCAGTACTTC. This encodes CATRPGYYEQYF.

This clonotype was recorded many times. The chain employs TRBV13 and TRBJ2-7; the D is unclear. Germline CDR1 is PRHDT and CDR2 is FYEKMQ (reference sequence). The CDR3 totals 13 residues. The V and J ends lost 4 bases and 0 bases respectively, with 7 bases between them. The CDR3 is CASSSPFSYEQYF. Here the CDR3 DNA reads TGTGCCAGCAGCTCGCCCTTCTCCTACGAGCAGTACTTC.

The table lists this clonotype with many counts. The CDR3, as DNA: TGTGCCTGGAGGGATGAACAGGGTCGGGAAAAACTGTTTTTT. Translating it yields CAWRDEQGREKLFF. V and J are TRBV30 and TRBJ1-4; a weak D match, TRBD1 (6 bases). CDR3 length: 14 amino acids. V lost 3 bases, J lost 8 bases, and 16 bases lay in between. In germline, CDR1 is GTSNPN, CDR2 SVGIG (reference sequence). Variable domain in full (rest from reference TRBV30 and TRBJ1-4): SQTIHQWPATLVQPVGSPLSLECTVEGTSNPNLYWYRQAAGRGLQLLFYSVGIGQISSEVPQNLSASRPQDRQFILSSKKLLLSDSGFYLCAWRDEQGREKLFFGSGTQLSVL.

This clonotype was recorded many times. The chain links TRBV6-1 to TRBJ1-5; D unresolved. This CDR3 is built from 9 residues. Germline V gives CDR1 MNHNS, CDR2 SASEGT. With 10 bases removed from V and 5 bases from J, the gap between germline ends came to 3 bases. The CDR3 DNA reads TGTGCCAAGGATCAGCCCCAGCATTTT. Residues: CAKDQPQHF.

This clonotype was found many times. V and J are TRBV7-3 and TRBJ2-5; D is unresolved. V lost 4 bases and J lost 3, with 12 bases in between. This CDR3 contains 14 residues. Germline lookup yields CDR1 SGHTA and CDR2 FQGTGA. CDR3 nucleotide sequence: TGTGCCAGCAGCTCGACGGGCACGAAAGAGACCCAGTACTTC. Translation gives CASSSTGTKETQYF.

The chain recombines TRBV5-4 with TRBJ1-2; D remains unclear. Germline assignment: CDR1 SGHNT and CDR2 YYREEE (reference sequence). V dropped 0 bases and J dropped 6 bases, with 15 bases sitting between them. The CDR3 loop spans 15 amino acids. CDR3 DNA sequence: TGTGCCAGCAGCTTGGATAGGTTTGGGGTGGATGGCTACACCTTC. It translates to CASSLDRFGVDGYTF.

In this sample, this clonotype turned up many times. The rearrangement links TRBV7-9 to TRBJ1-1; a weak D match, TRBD1 (5 bases). The CDR3 sequence is 14 residues long. V lost 3 bases, J lost 1 base, and 9 bases lay in between. Germline V gives CDR1 SEHNR, CDR2 FQNEAQ (reference sequence). The CDR3 coding sequence is TGTGCCAGCAGCTTTCGACAGACGAACACTGAAGCTTTCTTT. Protein sequence: CASSFRQTNTEAFF.

This clonotype was counted once. The V and J genes are TRBV19 and TRBJ2-1, with 8 bases identical to TRBD2. The germline V gene encodes CDR1 LNHDA and CDR2 SQIVND (reference sequence). The CDR3 has 16 amino acids. Trimming removed 3 bases from V and 6 bases from J; junction bases left unmatched: 10. The CDR3 DNA sequence: TGTGCCAGTAGTATTAGGTCGGGGGGGGGGCTCAATGAGCAGTTCTTC. Protein: CASSIRSGGGLNEQFF.

This clonotype was counted many times. The chain carries TRBV11-3 and TRBJ2-1; maybe TRBD1 (5 bases). V lost 1 base to trimming and J lost 8 bases, with 9 bases between them. Germline V gene sequence: CDR1 SGHNT, CDR2 YENEEA. The CDR3 extends over 13 amino acids. The CDR3 reads CASSLVQGDEQFF. CDR3 in DNA: TGTGCCAGCAGCTTAGTGCAGGGCGATGAGCAGTTCTTC.

This clonotype was picked up many times. At one end the junction does not follow the germline gene, possibly because of a read error. V is TRBV5-1 and J is TRBJ1-5, with a tentative D call TRBD1 (6 bases). CDR1 SGHRS and CDR2 YFSETQ come from the germline V gene. This CDR3 region has 15 residues. CDR3 in DNA: TGCGCCAGCAGCTTGGAAGCCGGGGGCAAACAGCCCCAGCATTTT. As protein: CASSLEAGGKQPQHF.

This clonotype was counted only a few times. The chain carries TRBV7-3 and TRBJ2-1; tentatively, D is TRBD2 (7 bases). The CDR3 consists of 15 residues. Trimming left V 6 bases short and J 0 bases short, with 12 bases between. Germline lookup yields CDR1 SGHTA and CDR2 FQGTGA. This CDR3 is CASSRGGPSYNEQFF. DNA of the CDR3: TGTGCCAGCAGTCGCGGGGGCCCCTCCTACAATGAGCAGTTCTTC.

This clonotype was observed at least ten times. V and J are TRBV4-1 and TRBJ1-5; perhaps TRBD1 as D (6 bases). Deletions cut 6 bases from V and 7 bases from J, with 16 bases between. This CDR3 spans 14 amino acids. Germline V gene sequence: CDR1 MGHRA, CDR2 YSYEKL. The CDR3 reads CASRGTAGEQPQHF. The DNA of the CDR3 is TGCGCCAGCAGGGGGACGGCAGGGGAACAGCCCCAGCATTTT.

This chain joins TRBV19 and TRBJ1-2, with no clear D. The CDR3 totals 14 residues. Germline loops: CDR1 LNHDA, CDR2 SQIVND (reference sequence). V was cut by 3 bases and J by 3 bases, with 11 bases left in between. The CDR3 DNA is TGTGCCAGTAGTATTGGGCCAAGGGACTATGGCTACACCTTC. Translated: CASSIGPRDYGYTF.

This clonotype occurred many times. The chain has TRBV28 and TRBJ2-7; the D gene is possibly TRBD2 (5 bases). This CDR3 spans 19 amino acids. Germline loops: CDR1 MDHEN, CDR2 SYDVKM. V was cut by 4 bases and J by 0 bases, with 25 bases left in between. CDR3 in amino acids: CASSSILLEFGVGSYEQYF. The CDR3 coding sequence is TGTGCCAGCAGTTCGATTTTACTAGAATTCGGGGTGGGCTCCTACGAGCAGTACTTC.

Regarding this clonotype: A much larger clone differs from this one at a single base, so this may be a read error. As DNA, the CDR3 is TGTGCCAGCAGTGACGGGGCTAATGAAAAACTGTTTTTT. This gives the protein CASSDGANEKLFF. The chain uses TRBV5-4 and TRBJ1-4; no definite D call. Germline CDR1 SGHNT, CDR2 YYREEE (reference sequence). The CDR3 is 13 amino acids. Trimming removed 5 bases from V and 3 bases from J, with 8 bases in between.

The count of this clonotype is one. The chain combines TRBV30 with TRBJ2-1, with D possibly being TRBD1 (6 bases). Trimming took 3 bases from V and 4 from J, leaving 19 bases between them. There are 16 residues in the CDR3. Germline CDR1 is GTSNPN and CDR2 is SVGIG (reference sequence). CDR3 protein: CAWSADGRGYYNEQFF. CDR3 nucleotide sequence: TGTGCCTGGAGCGCCGACGGAAGGGGGTATTACAATGAGCAGTTCTTC.

In this sample, this clonotype turned up a few times. The gene calls are TRBV5-1 and TRBJ2-7; 11 bases map to TRBD2. This CDR3 spans 14 amino acids. Germline CDR1 and CDR2: SGHRS and YFSETQ. V shed 10 bases and J 3 bases; nucleotides not matched to a gene: 9. The CDR3 sequence is CASKETSGNYEQYF. Here the CDR3 DNA reads TGCGCCTCCAAGGAGACTAGCGGGAACTACGAGCAGTACTTC. The full variable domain, its missing parts supplied by reference TRBV5-1 and TRBJ2-7, is KAGVTQTPRYLIKTRGQQVTLSCSPISGHRSVSWYQQTPGQGLQFLFEYFSETQRNKGNFPGRFSGRQFSNSRSEMNVSTLELGDSALYLCASKETSGNYEQYFGPGTRLTVT.

In its sample, this clonotype was seen a few times. The chain links TRBV2 to TRBJ2-7; 9 positions agree with TRBD1. This CDR3 comprises 15 residues. Germline CDR1 reads SNHLY; CDR2 reads FYNNEI. With 4 bases clipped from V and 5 bases from J, the junction kept 9 bases outside the gene matches. CDR3: CASSVEQGAGHEQYF. The CDR3 region has the DNA TGTGCCAGCAGTGTGGAACAGGGGGCTGGCCACGAGCAGTACTTC. Variable domain in full (rest from reference TRBV2 and TRBJ2-7): EPEVTQTPSHQVTQMGQEVILRCVPISNHLYFYWYRQILGQKVEFLVSFYNNEISEKSEIFDDQFSVERPDGSNFTLKIRSTKLEDSAMYFCASSVEQGAGHEQYFGPGTRLTVT.

This sequence joins TRBV30 and TRBJ2-4; the D gene is possibly TRBD1 (5 bases). Germline values: CDR1 GTSNPN, CDR2 SVGIG (reference sequence). The ends were cut back, 0 bases at V and 5 bases at J, with 17 bases in the middle. The CDR3 is made up of 16 amino acids. CDR3 in amino acids: CAWSVWAGQRQNIQYF. The CDR3 coding sequence is TGTGCCTGGAGTGTATGGGCAGGGCAAAGGCAAAACATTCAGTACTTC.